This T cell receptor beta chain derives from a study of regulatory T cells in long-lasting Graves disease. The CDR3 contains 18 residues. The V and J ends lost 0 bases and 4 bases, in that order; junction bases with no gene match: 7. Germline CDR1 reads LGHNA; CDR2 reads YNFKEQ. Regarding time point: newly diagnosed GD, antithyroid drugs for less than 3 months. Extracted RNA from PBMCs served as the source of the TCR library. Relying on iRepertoire HTBI primers and Arm-PCR of CDR3 regions, the team built TCR beta libraries. TCRdb used MiXCR to reprocess the multiplex PCR reads, holding one entry per CDR3 protein. The profile covers 400,000 to 500,000 distinct CDR3 sequences, with less than 20% appearing a single time and 23% taken by the ten largest. This clonotype was counted a few times. The data were also submitted as part of a second study, on T cells in Graves' hyperthyroidism and ophthalmopathy. According to that study: Most clonotypes that expanded in the thyroid above 0.001 also showed up in blood.

This sequence was found in a young woman with Graves disease. Sequencing used peripheral blood mononuclear cells (PBMCs), obtained at new diagnosis, from a patient treated with antithyroid drugs. The chain joins TRBV4-2 to TRBJ2-3; 13 bases match TRBD2. The chain's CDR3 is CASSQEPGLAGASDTQYF. CDR3 nucleotides: TGTGCCAGCAGCCAAGAACCCGGACTAGCGGGAGCCTCAGATACGCAGTATTTT.